This T cell receptor beta chain was sequenced for a study of vaccination effects on CD4 cells after COVID-19. Whole-study results and caveats: The study found marked clonal contraction of infection- and vaccine-induced clones late after vaccination. Of the vaccine-induced clones from healthy vaccinees, merely 1 of 255 recognized common cold coronaviruses as well.

Comments on this clone: As yet, its antigen is unknown.

Libraries were prepared by immunoSEQ multiplex PCR; TCRdb keeps only in-frame clonotypes and omits some of them. This sample has 30,000 or so clones, with 70% to 75% found just once. CDR1 is SGDLS and CDR2 is YYNGEE in the germline V gene. The CDR3 has 17 residues. V shed 2 bases, J shed 1 base, and the junction held 8 bases outside the gene matches. Sequencing followed a ViraFEST assay step that expanded antigen-specific CD4+ T cells with viral peptide pools. Once cultured for 10 to 11 days, the cells underwent separation to obtain CD4+ T cells. Participants received two doses of either the BNT162b2 or mRNA-1273 vaccine. Testing of the vaccine recipients showed negative nucleocapsid antibodies and no prior SARS-CoV-2 infection.

The J gene is TRBJ2-5, the V gene TRBV9; 10 bases fit TRBD2. The sequenced sample was CD4+ T cells from PBMCs cultured with HCoV-NL63 spike peptides, obtained after COVID-19 vaccination. The TCR was taken from a human donor who received a COVID-19 vaccine. The chain's CDR3 is CASSVTWTSGGQETQYF. CDR3 DNA sequence: TGTGCCAGCAGCGTCACTTGGACTAGCGGAGGCCAAGAGACCCAGTACTTC.